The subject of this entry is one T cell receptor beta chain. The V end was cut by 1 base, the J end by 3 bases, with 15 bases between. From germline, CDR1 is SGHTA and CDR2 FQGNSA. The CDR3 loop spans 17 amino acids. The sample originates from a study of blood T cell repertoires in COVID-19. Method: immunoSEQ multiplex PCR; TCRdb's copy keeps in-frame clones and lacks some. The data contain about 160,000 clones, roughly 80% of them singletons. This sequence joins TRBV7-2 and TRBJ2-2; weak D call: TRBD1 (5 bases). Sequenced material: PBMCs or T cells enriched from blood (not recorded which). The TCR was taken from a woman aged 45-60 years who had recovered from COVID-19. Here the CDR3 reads CASSLVSPRVHTGELFF. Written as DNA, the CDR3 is TGTGCCAGCAGCTTAGTGTCCCCCAGGGTACACACCGGGGAGCTGTTTTTT.